This entry lists 6 T cell receptor beta chains sequenced from one sample in a study of T cell responses to AZD1222 COVID-19 vaccine. Measured with immunoSEQ multiplex PCR; TCRdb has only the in-frame clones, and not every one. Among roughly 150,000 clones listed, 90% were seen once. The starting material was peripheral blood, obtained 28 days after the second AZD1222 dose. These receptors came from an adult who received the AZD1222 COVID-19 vaccine.

The chain employs TRBV5-5 and TRBJ2-2; D is undetermined. Germline CDR1 SGHKS, CDR2 YYEKEE (reference sequence). The CDR3 runs 15 residues. The V end lost 4 bases, the J end lost 5 bases, and 15 bases lay between the germline ends. CDR3 in amino acids: CASSLSSTLTGELFF. The DNA for the CDR3 is TGTGCCAGCAGCCTCAGCTCGACACTGACCGGGGAGCTGTTTTTT.

This rearrangement joins TRBV4-3 to TRBJ1-5; 7 bases align to TRBD1. Germline V gene data show CDR1 as LGHNA and CDR2 as YSLEER. The V and J ends lost 1 base and 7 bases, in that order; junction bases with no gene match: 7. This CDR3 spans 15 amino acids. DNA of the CDR3: TGCGCCAGCAGCCAAGGACAGGGTTCAGGGCAGCCCCAGCATTTT. It translates to CASSQGQGSGQPQHF.

This chain connects TRBV3-1 (or the pseudogene TRBV3-2) to TRBJ2-3; 12 bases agree with TRBD2. CDR1 and CDR2 (germline): LGHDT, YNNKEL (reference sequence). The J segment lost 4 bases and the V segment lost 0 bases, leaving 5 bases of the junction unmatched. The CDR3 runs to 17 residues. In DNA form, the CDR3 reads TGTGCCAGCAGCCAAGATGGACTAGCGGGGTGGCCAGATACGCAGTATTTT. Protein product: CASSQDGLAGWPDTQYF.

Many counts were recorded for this clone. The V call is TRBV7-8, the J call TRBJ1-5; D unresolved. Germline lookup yields CDR1 SGHVS and CDR2 FQNEAQ. This CDR3 has 17 amino acids. The V end lost 5 bases, the J end lost 0 bases, and 17 bases lay between the germline ends. This CDR3 is CASSASWMDDSNQPQHF. In nucleotides, the CDR3 is TGTGCCAGCAGCGCATCTTGGATGGACGATAGCAATCAGCCCCAGCATTTT.

The J gene is TRBJ1-1, the V gene TRBV10-1; D gene unclear. The CDR3 has 13 amino acids. The germline gives CDR1 WNHNN, CDR2 SYGVQD (reference sequence). V shed 6 bases and J shed 0 bases, with 8 bases lying between them. This CDR3 reads CASSRRVNTEAFF. Here the CDR3 DNA reads TGCGCCAGCAGCAGAAGGGTGAACACTGAAGCTTTCTTT.

The J gene is TRBJ1-1, the V gene TRBV28; no reliable D call. V was pared by 6 bases and J by 6 bases, with 14 bases between. The length of the CDR3 is 13 residues. Germline loops: CDR1 MDHEN, CDR2 SYDVKM. CDR3 DNA sequence: TGTGCCAGCAGCCCTGAGGGAGTGGCTGAAGCTTTCTTT. Protein sequence: CASSPEGVAEAFF.